This T cell receptor (beta chain) appears in the sequencing data of a study of T cell responses to AZD1222 COVID-19 vaccine (dated by TCRdb to the early 2020s). Regarding the complete study: Because spike-specific TCR depth and breadth did not differ between the two schedules, AZD1222 recipients who got a second dose at roughly 4 weeks were pooled with those who got a second dose at roughly 12 weeks. Trial participants were enrolled by age into subgroups of 18-55, 56-69 and 70-plus years, and around 150, 28 and 57 TCR-sequenced participants, respectively, were included in these subgroups. A total of approximately 240 trial participants underwent TCR sequencing, of whom around 200 received two doses of AZD1222 and 26 received two doses of the MenACWY control vaccine.

V is shortened by 5 bases, J by 2 bases, and the region joining them spans 14 bases. Sequences LGHDT (CDR1) and YNNKEL (CDR2) are obtained from the germline V gene (reference sequence). There are 15 amino acids in the CDR3, from cysteine to phenylalanine inclusive. Here the CDR3 DNA is all that survives: 45 bases in frame from base 1. With regard to this clone: Its antigen is still unknown. No much larger clone is present one base from it, and per-base qualities are unavailable.

The study at large found these results: Vaccine-associated CD4 TCRs spanned the whole spike protein, with dominant responses in regions 160-218 and 743-854. A significant rise in spike-specific TCR breadth and depth was observed after two AZD1222 doses relative to day 0 and relative to MenACWY recipients. Most participants were white British and females outnumbered males, and the authors suggested that clonal diversity may have been underestimated. Nearly half of unique spike-specific TCRs reportedly recognized epitopes outside regions mutated in the B.1.351 and B.1.1.7 variants. Because no samples from the day 14 peak response were available, repertoires could be characterized only after the peak T cell response. Only a handful of AZD1222 recipients were SARS-CoV-2 seropositive at baseline, limiting conclusions about previously exposed vaccinees. In the small 56-69-year group, the increase in depth fell short of significance, most likely because of low power.

Interpreted using the paper, the time point label stands for: baseline before first vaccination. Vaccinee samples were obtained from the UK trials COV001 and COV002, which included a single-blind randomized controlled phase 2/3 trial of AZD1222 (ChAdOx1 nCoV-19) in healthy adults. For TCRbeta chain sequencing, PBMC samples were collected from trial participants at day 0 and at day 28 after the second dose. The CDR3 regions of human TCRbeta chains were analyzed by immunosequencing. For the original study's pipeline: TCRs in the repertoires were matched against a reference library of SARS-CoV-2-specific TCRs that had been generated with the MIRA antigen-specificity platform. Breadth was defined as the fraction of unique TCRs that were SARS-CoV-2-associated, and depth was defined as the fraction of total T cells that were SARS-CoV-2-associated. Using the MIRA data, every spike-specific TCR was mapped to the spike region that the TCR reacted to and assigned to either a CD4 or a CD8 class. Log10-transformed breadth and depth values were compared by one-way ANOVA with Sidak's multiple comparisons tests. In its TCRdb copy, this immuneACCESS table keeps in-frame sequences only and misses some clones. Where compared with another copy, unresolved V genes explain less than half of these, and the others have no known cause. V and J calls and clone size follow that table, whereas D and trimming were derived from the DNA. This sample has about 190,000 clones in its table, and approximately 91% of those were observed once. The ten largest make up 0.99% of the sample.

The V gene is TRBV3-1 (or the pseudogene TRBV3-2) and the J gene is TRBJ2-3; 6 matching bases give a weak D call of TRBD2. Sequences were derived from peripheral blood, sampled on day 0 of AZD1222 vaccination. The sequence was obtained from an adult in good health. In nucleotides, the sequence is TGTGCCAGCAGCTCACGGCGGCGGGACACAGATACGCAGTATTTT. Its translation is CASSSRRRDTDTQYF.